Sequencing of this T cell receptor (beta chain) was carried out in a study of blood T cells in healthy people across ages. Study-wide points: Calculation of diversity from one million T cells yielded estimates considered to be underestimates.

The CDR3 runs 14 residues. V was clipped by 2 bases and J by 1 base; unmatched bases: 1. Germline CDR1 and CDR2: LGHDT and YNNKEL (reference sequence). This clonotype was seen more than once but under ten times. Its antigen is undetermined. Primers used in a second PCR of roughly 7 to 12 cycles were a sample-barcoded 5' primer and a J-beta primer mix. TCRdb recomputed calls from the 5' RACE reads with MiXCR, one row per CDR3 protein. Seen here are about 500,000 distinct CDR3 sequences, less than 25% observed once, and the top ten hold around 10%. This sample also belongs to another study, concerning T cells of mothers and their children. That study adds: Whether pairs are related or unrelated, thymic selection shapes their TCR recombination output in much the same way.

This chain uses TRBV3-1 with TRBJ2-7, with 8 positions matching TRBD1. This sequence was found in a boy younger than 18 in good health. Sequencing used blood. The CDR3 DNA reads as TGTGCCAGCAGCCAAAGGACAGGGTCCTACGAGCAGTACTTC. Translated, it gives CASSQRTGSYEQYF.